This T cell receptor beta chain was obtained from a study of blood T cell repertoires in COVID-19 (dated by TCRdb to the early 2020s). Turning to the overall study: Samples from collaborators originated in the United States, Italy and Spain and spanned both the acute and convalescent phases of COVID-19. The prospective study material was composed of cDNA or gDNA derived from T cells, B-cell-depleted T cells, or PBMCs. Deeply sampled blood TCRbeta repertoires from subjects exposed to, actively infected with, or recovered from COVID-19 were included in the dataset. A freely available public database, intended as a resource for researchers studying the immune response to SARS-CoV-2, is where the repertoires were released. Samples were obtained from the ongoing ImmuneRACE study (first 160 participants) and from 1,254 subjects provided by 6 global collaborators. A de-identified subject ID, COVID-19 status, age in years and sex were almost always included in the sample metadata. Where available, HLA class I and class II types were taken from metadata supplied by the sample provider and were not determined by assay-based typing. General conclusions and limits of the study: Clinical and demographic metadata were provided uncurated, with the amount varying by source and participant.

This clone was recorded once. Its antigen specificity is not known. Base-call qualities are not available, and no considerably larger clone is one nucleotide away. The immunoSEQ Assay, a bias-controlled multiplex PCR, was used to amplify TCRbeta CDR3 regions from genomic DNA. In the authors' own workflow: The number of nucleated cells in each sample was estimated by amplification of reference gene primers within the assay. To quantify the absolute abundance of each unique TCRbeta CDR3 rearrangement, sequence reads were collapsed and filtered. For each sample, productive Simpson clonality was calculated as the square root of Simpson's diversity index across productive rearrangements. TCRdb provides this immuneACCESS table in a form limited to in-frame rearrangements. Some clones are lacking; in checked studies, under half of them reflect an unresolved V gene, and why the rest are absent is not known. V, J and clone size were drawn from that table, and D and trimming were deduced from the DNA. The sample table records about 140,000 clones; 70% to 90% of these occur just once. The ten largest clones take up approximately 10% of the sample.

Inclusive of the bounding cysteine and phenylalanine, the CDR3 is 17 residues long. Just the 51-base CDR3 DNA is kept, in frame starting at base 1. CDR1 MNHNS and CDR2 SASEGT were looked up in the germline V gene. Trimming costs V 0 bases and J 10 bases, and their ends lie 24 bases apart. Whole blood was collected in K2EDTA tubes by collaborating institutions according to the institutions' own protocols. Collaborator samples were shipped for TCRbeta analysis as frozen whole blood, isolated PBMCs, or DNA extracted from either sample type. Recombination joined TRBV6-1 with TRBJ1-1; a tentative D call is TRBD1 (5 bases match). Sequencing was done on a sample of peripheral blood. This clonotype was sampled from an elderly woman with acute or convalescent COVID-19. The CDR3 here reads CASSEALLEGRFKAAFF. The DNA reads as follows: TGTGCCAGCAGTGAAGCGCTACTGGAGGGGCGTTTTAAAGCAGCTTTCTTT.